The TCR beta chain described here comes from a study of CD8 T cells in ankylosing spondylitis. Trimming cost V 4 bases and J 0 bases, with 7 bases left between them. Germline CDR1 is SQVTM and CDR2 is ANQGSEA. The CDR3 runs 12 residues. This clonotype was seen only a few times. The antigen is unknown. General study points: The authors reported significant enrichment of disease-linked clones in matched ankylosing spondylitis synovial fluid. Reports of some motif variants in reactive arthritis synovial fluid and blood predate this one.

MiXCR, run by TCRdb on the 5' RACE reads, gives a single entry per CDR3 protein. Of 250,000 or so distinct CDR3 sequences listed, roughly a quarter are singletons. Material: blood, either unsorted or a sorted T cell fraction (not recorded which). The V call is TRBV29-1, the J call TRBJ2-7, with D possibly being TRBD2 (5 bases). This clonotype originated in a male donor with ankylosing spondylitis or in good health (not recorded which). The CDR3 loop is CSVVGVSYEQYF. The CDR3 nucleotides are TGCAGCGTTGTCGGGGTCTCCTACGAGCAGTACTTC.